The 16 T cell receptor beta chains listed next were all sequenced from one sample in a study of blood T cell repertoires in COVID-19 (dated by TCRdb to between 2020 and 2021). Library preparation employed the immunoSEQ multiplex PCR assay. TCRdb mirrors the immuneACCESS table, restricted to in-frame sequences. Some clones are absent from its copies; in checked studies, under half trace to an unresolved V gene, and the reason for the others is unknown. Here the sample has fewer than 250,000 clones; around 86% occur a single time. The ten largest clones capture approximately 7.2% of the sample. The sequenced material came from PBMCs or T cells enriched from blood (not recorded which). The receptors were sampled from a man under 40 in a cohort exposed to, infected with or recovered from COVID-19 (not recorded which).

For the CDR3, the DNA is TGTGCCAGCTCGCTCGGGACAGATTACAATGAGCAGTTCTTC. Translated, it gives CASSLGTDYNEQFF. This chain joins TRBV5-4 and TRBJ2-1, with 7 positions matching TRBD1. Trimming removed 7 bases from V and 4 bases from J; junction bases left unmatched: 8. The CDR3 loop spans 14 amino acids. Germline-derived CDR1 and CDR2 are SGHNT and YYREEE (reference sequence).

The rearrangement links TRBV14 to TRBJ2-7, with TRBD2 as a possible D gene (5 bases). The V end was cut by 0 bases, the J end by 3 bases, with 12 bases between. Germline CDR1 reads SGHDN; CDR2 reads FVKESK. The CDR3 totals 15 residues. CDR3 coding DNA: TGTGCCAGCAGCCAAGACGGCGGTGGACTCTACGAGCAGTACTTC. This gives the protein CASSQDGGGLYEQYF. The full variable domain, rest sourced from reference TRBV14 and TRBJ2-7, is EAGVTQFPSHSVIEKGQTVTLRCDPISGHDNLYWYRRVMGKEIKFLLHFVKESKQDESGMPNNRFLAERTGGTYSTLKVQPAELEDSGVYFCASSQDGGGLYEQYFGPGTRLTVT.

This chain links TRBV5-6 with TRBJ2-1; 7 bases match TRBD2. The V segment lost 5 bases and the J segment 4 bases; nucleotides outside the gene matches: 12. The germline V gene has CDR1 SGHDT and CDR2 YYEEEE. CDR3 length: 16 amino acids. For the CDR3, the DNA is TGTGCCAGCAGTCGGGATTGGGCTAGCGGTTACAATGAGCAGTTCTTC. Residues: CASSRDWASGYNEQFF. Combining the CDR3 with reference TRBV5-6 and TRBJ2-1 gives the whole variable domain DAGVTQSPTHLIKTRGQQVTLRCSPKSGHDTVSWYQQALGQGPQFIFQYYEEEERQRGNFPDRFSGHQFPNYSSELNVNALLLGDSALYLCASSRDWASGYNEQFFGPGTRLTVL.

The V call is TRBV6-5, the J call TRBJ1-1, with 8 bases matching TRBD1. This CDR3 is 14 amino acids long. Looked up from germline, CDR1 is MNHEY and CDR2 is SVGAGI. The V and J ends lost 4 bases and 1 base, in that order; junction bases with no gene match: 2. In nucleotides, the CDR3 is TGTGCCAGCAGTTCGGACAGGGCGAACACTGAAGCTTTCTTT. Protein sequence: CASSSDRANTEAFF.

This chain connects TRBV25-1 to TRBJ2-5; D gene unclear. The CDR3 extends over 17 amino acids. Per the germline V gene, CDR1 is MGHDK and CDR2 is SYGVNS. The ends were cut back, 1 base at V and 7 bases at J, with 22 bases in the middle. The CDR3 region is CASSEFGGGYLLGTQYF. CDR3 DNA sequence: TGTGCCAGCAGTGAATTCGGCGGCGGCTATCTGTTAGGGACCCAGTACTTC.

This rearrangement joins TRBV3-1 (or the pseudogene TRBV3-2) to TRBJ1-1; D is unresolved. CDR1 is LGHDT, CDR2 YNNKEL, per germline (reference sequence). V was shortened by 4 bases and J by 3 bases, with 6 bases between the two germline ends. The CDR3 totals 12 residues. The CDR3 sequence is CASSLSDTEAFF. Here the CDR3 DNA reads TGTGCCAGCAGCCTTTCGGACACTGAAGCTTTCTTT.

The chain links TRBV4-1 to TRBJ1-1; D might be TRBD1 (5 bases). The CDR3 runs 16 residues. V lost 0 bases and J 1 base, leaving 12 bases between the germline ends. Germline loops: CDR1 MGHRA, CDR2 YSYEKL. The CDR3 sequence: CASSQEEGRANTEAFF. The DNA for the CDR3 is TGCGCCAGCAGCCAAGAGGAAGGCAGGGCGAACACTGAAGCTTTCTTT.

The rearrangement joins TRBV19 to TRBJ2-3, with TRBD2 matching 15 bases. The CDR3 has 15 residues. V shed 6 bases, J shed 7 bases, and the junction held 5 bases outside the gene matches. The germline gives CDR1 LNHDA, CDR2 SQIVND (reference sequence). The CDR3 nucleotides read TGTGCCAGTAGCGGGACTAGCGGGAGGCCCAATACGCAGTATTTT. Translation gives CASSGTSGRPNTQYF.

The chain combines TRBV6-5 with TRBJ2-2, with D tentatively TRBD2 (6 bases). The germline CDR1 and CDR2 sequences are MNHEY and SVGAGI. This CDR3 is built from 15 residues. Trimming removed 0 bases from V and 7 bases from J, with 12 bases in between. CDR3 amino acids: CASSYSTEGLGELFF. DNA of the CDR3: TGTGCCAGCAGTTACTCGACCGAGGGACTCGGGGAGCTGTTTTTT.

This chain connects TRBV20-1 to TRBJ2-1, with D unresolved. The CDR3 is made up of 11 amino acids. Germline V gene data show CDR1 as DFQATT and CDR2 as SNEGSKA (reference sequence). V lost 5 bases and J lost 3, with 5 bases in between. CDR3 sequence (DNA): TGCAGTGCTCCAGGCTACAATGAGCAGTTCTTC. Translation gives CSAPGYNEQFF.

CDR3 region: CASSSTGGGGYTF. CDR3 nucleotide sequence: TGTGCCAGCAGCTCGACAGGGGGCGGAGGCTACACCTTC. The rearrangement links TRBV28 to TRBJ1-2; 10 nucleotides agree with TRBD1. The germline gives CDR1 MDHEN, CDR2 SYDVKM. The CDR3 sequence is 13 residues long. J was trimmed by 8 bases and V by 6 bases; bases with no gene match: 6.

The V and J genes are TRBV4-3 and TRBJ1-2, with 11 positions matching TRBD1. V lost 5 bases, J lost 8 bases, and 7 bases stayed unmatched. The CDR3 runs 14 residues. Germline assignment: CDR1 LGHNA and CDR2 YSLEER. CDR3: CASSGQGAYGGYTF. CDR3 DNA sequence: TGCGCCAGCAGCGGACAGGGGGCCTATGGAGGCTACACCTTC.

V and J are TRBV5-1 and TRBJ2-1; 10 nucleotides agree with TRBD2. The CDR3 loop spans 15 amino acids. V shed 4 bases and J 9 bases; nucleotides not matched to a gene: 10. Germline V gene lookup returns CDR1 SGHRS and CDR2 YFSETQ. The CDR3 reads CASSNSGRAVSEQFF. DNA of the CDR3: TGCGCCAGCAGCAACAGCGGGAGGGCCGTCAGTGAGCAGTTCTTC. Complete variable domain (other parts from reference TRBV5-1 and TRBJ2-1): KAGVTQTPRYLIKTRGQQVTLSCSPISGHRSVSWYQQTPGQGLQFLFEYFSETQRNKGNFPGRFSGRQFSNSRSEMNVSTLELGDSALYLCASSNSGRAVSEQFFGPGTRLTVL.

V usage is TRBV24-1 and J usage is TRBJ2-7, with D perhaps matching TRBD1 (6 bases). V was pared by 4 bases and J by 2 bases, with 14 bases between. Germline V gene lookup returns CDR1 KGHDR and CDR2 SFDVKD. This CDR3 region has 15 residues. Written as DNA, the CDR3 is TGTGCCACCAGTGACTCAACGGGGACACCCTACGAGCAGTACTTC. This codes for CATSDSTGTPYEQYF.

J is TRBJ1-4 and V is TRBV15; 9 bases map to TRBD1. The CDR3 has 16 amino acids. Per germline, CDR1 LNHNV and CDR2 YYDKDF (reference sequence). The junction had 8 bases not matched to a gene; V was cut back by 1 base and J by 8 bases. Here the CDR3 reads CATSRGPGQGSEKLFF. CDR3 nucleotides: TGTGCCACCAGCAGAGGACCGGGACAGGGAAGCGAAAAACTGTTTTTT.

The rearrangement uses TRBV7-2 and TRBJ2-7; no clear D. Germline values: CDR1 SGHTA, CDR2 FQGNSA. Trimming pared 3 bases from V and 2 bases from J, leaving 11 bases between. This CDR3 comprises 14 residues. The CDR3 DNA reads TGTGCCAGCAGCTTTCGGAGTCTCGCCTACGAGCAGTACTTC. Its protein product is CASSFRSLAYEQYF.